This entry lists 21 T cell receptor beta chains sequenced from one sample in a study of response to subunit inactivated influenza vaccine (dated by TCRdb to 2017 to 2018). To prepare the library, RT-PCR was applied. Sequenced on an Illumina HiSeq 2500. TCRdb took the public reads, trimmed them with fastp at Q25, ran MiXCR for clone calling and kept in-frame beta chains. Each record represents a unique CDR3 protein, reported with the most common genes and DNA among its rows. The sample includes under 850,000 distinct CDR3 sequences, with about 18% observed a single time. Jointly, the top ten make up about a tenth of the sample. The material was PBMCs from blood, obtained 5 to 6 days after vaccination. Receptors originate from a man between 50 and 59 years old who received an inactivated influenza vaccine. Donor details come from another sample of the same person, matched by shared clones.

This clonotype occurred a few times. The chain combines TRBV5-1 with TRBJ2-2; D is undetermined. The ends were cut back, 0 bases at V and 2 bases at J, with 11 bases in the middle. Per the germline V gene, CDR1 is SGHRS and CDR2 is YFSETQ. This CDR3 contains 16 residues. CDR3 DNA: TGCGCCAGCAGCTTGGGGACCGCTACTAACACCGGGGAGCTGTTTTTT. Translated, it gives CASSLGTATNTGELFF.

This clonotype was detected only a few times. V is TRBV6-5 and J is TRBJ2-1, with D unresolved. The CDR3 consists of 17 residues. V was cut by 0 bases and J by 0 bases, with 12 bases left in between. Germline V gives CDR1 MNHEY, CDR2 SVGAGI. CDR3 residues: CASSYSTLQSSYNEQFF. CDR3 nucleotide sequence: TGTGCCAGCAGTTACTCGACGCTCCAAAGCTCCTACAATGAGCAGTTCTTC.

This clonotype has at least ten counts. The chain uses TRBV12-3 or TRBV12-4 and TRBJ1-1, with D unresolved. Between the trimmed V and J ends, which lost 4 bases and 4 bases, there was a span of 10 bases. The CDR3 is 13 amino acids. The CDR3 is CASSSNGPTEAFF. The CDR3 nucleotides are TGTGCCAGCAGTTCTAACGGGCCCACTGAAGCTTTCTTT.

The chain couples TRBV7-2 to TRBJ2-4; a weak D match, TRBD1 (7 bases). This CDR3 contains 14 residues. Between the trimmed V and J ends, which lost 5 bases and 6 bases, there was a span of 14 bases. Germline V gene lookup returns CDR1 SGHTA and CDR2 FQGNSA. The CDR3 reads CASSTRQGGNIQYF. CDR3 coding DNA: TGTGCCAGCAGCACCCGACAGGGAGGAAACATTCAGTACTTC.

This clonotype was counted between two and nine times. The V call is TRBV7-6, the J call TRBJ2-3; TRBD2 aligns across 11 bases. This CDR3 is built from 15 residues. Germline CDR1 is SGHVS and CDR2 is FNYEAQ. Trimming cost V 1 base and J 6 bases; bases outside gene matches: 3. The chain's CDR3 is CASSLVAGGQDTQYF. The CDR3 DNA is TGTGCCAGCAGCTTAGTAGCGGGGGGGCAGGATACGCAGTATTTT. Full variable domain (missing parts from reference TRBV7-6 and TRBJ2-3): GAGVSQSPRYKVTKRGQDVALRCDPISGHVSLYWYRQALGQGPEFLTYFNYEAQQDKSGLPNDRFSAERPEGSISTLTIQRTEQRDSAMYRCASSLVAGGQDTQYFGPGTRLTVL.

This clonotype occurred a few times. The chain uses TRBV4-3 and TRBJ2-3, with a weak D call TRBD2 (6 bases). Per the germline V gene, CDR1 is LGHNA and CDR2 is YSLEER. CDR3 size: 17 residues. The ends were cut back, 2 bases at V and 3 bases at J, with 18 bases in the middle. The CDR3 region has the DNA TGCGCCAGCAGCCAATTAGGAGGGGTCGTTGGGACAGATACGCAGTATTTT. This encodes CASSQLGGVVGTDTQYF.

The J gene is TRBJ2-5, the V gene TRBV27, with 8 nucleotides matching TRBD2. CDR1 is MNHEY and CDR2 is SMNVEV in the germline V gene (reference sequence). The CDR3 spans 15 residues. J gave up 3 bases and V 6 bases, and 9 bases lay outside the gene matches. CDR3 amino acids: CASSPRRGVKETQYF. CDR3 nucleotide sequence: TGTGCCAGCAGCCCGCGGCGGGGGGTTAAAGAGACCCAGTACTTC.

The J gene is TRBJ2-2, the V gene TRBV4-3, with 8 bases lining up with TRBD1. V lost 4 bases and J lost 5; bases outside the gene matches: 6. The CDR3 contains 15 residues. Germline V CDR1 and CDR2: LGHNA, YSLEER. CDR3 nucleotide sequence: TGCGCCAGCAGCCGCGCAGGGGGCGCTACCGGGGAGCTGTTTTTT. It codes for CASSRAGGATGELFF.

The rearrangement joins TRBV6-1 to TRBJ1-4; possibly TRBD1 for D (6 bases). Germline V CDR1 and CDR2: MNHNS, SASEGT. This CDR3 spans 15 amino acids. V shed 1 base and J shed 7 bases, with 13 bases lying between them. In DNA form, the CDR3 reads TGTGCCAGCAGTGAAGAATCAGGGGTTTTTGAAAAACTGTTTTTT. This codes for CASSEESGVFEKLFF.

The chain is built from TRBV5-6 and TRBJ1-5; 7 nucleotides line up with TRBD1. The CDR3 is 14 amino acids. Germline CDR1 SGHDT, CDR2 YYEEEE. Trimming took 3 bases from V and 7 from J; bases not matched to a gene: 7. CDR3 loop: CASSSQGNGQPQHF. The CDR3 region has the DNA TGTGCCAGCAGCTCACAGGGGAACGGGCAGCCCCAGCATTTT. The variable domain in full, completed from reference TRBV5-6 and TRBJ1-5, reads DAGVTQSPTHLIKTRGQQVTLRCSPKSGHDTVSWYQQALGQGPQFIFQYYEEEERQRGNFPDRFSGHQFPNYSSELNVNALLLGDSALYLCASSSQGNGQPQHFGDGTRLSIL.

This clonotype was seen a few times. In DNA form, the CDR3 reads TGCAGCGTGGTGGAAGGGAACTCTGGGGCCAACGTCCTGACTTTC. It encodes CSVVEGNSGANVLTF. The rearrangement uses TRBV29-1 and TRBJ2-6; D gene ambiguous. V dropped 6 bases and J dropped 0 bases, with 12 bases sitting between them. This CDR3 is built from 15 residues. The V gene's germline CDR1 is SQVTM and CDR2 ANQGSEA.

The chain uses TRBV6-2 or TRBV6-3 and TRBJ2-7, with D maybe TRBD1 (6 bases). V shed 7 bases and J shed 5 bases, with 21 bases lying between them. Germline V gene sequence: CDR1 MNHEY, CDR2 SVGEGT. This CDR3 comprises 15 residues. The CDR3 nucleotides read TGTGCCAGCACCAATACCGGGGCAGGGGACAACGAGCAGTACTTC. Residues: CASTNTGAGDNEQYF.

CDR3 in amino acids: CASSSRDGGYTF. The CDR3, as DNA: TGTGCCAGCAGCAGCCGGGACGGAGGCTACACCTTC. J is TRBJ1-2 and V is TRBV7-6; D is possibly TRBD1 (5 bases). The CDR3 is 12 amino acids. Germline-derived CDR1 and CDR2 are SGHVS and FNYEAQ. Trimming left V 5 bases short and J 8 bases short, with 12 bases between.

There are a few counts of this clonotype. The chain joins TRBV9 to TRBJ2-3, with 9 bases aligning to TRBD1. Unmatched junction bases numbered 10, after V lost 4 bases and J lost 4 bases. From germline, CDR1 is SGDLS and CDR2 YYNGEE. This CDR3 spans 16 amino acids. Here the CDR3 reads CASSFTGGGRADTQYF. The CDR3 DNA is TGTGCCAGCAGCTTCACAGGGGGCGGTCGCGCAGATACGCAGTATTTT.

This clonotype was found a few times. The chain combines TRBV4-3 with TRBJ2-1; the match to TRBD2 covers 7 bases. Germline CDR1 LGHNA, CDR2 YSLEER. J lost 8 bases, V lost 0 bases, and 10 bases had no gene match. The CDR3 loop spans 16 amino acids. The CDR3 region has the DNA TGCGCCAGCAGCCAAGAAAGGGGCGGGAGTTCCCATGAGCAGTTCTTC. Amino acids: CASSQERGGSSHEQFF.

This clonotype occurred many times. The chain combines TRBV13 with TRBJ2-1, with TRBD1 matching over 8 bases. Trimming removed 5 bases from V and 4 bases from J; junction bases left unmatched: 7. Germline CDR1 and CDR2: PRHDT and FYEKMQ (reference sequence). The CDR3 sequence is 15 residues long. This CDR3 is CASSADRGVYNEQFF. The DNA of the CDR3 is TGTGCCAGCAGCGCCGACAGGGGAGTTTACAATGAGCAGTTCTTC.

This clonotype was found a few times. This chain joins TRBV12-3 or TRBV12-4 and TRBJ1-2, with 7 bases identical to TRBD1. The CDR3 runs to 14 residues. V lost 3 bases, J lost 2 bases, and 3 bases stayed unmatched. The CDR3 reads CASSLGQRNYGYTF. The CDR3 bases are TGTGCCAGCAGTTTGGGACAGAGAAACTATGGCTACACCTTC.

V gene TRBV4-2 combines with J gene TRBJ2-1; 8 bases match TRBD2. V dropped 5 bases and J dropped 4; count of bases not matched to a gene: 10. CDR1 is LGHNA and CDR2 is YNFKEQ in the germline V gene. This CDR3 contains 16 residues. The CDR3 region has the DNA TGTGCCAGCAGCGCACGGGTCCAGCGGGGGTACAATGAGCAGTTCTTC. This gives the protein CASSARVQRGYNEQFF.

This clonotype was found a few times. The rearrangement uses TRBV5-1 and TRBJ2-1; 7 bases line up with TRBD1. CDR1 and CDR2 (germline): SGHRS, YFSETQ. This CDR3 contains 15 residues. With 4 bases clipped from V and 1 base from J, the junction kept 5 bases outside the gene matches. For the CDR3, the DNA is TGCGCCAGCAGCCCTACAGGGGATTCCTACAATGAGCAGTTCTTC. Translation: CASSPTGDSYNEQFF.

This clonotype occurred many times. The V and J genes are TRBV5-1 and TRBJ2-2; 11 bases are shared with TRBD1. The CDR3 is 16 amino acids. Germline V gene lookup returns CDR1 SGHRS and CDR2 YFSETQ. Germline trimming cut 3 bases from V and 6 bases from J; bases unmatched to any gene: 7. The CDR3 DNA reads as TGCGCCAGCAGCTCCGGGACAGGGGGATCCGCCGGGGAGCTGTTTTTT. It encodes CASSSGTGGSAGELFF.

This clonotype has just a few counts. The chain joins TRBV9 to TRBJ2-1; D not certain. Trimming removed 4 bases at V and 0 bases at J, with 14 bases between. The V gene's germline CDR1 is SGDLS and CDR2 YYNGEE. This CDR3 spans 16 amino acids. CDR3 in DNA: TGTGCCAGCAGCAGCGAAGGTACATCCTCCTACAATGAGCAGTTCTTC. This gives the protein CASSSEGTSSYNEQFF.